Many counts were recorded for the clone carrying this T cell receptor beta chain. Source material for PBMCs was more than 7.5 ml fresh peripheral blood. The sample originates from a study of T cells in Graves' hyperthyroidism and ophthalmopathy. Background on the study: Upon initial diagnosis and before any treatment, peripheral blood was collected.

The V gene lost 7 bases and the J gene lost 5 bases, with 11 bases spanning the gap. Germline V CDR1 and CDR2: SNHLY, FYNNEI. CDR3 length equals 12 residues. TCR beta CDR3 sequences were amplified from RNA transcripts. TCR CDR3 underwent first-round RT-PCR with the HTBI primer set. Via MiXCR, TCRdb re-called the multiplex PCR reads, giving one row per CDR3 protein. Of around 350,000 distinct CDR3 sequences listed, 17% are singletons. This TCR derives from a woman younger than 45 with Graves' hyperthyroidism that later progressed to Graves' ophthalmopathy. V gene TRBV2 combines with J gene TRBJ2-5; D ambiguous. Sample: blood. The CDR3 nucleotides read TGTGCCAGCACACGAACGTGGGAGACCCAGTACTTC. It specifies CASTRTWETQYF. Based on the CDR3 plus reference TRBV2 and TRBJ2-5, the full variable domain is EPEVTQTPSHQVTQMGQEVILRCVPISNHLYFYWYRQILGQKVEFLVSFYNNEISEKSEIFDDQFSVERPDGSNFTLKIRSTKLEDSAMYFCASTRTWETQYFGPGTRLLVL.